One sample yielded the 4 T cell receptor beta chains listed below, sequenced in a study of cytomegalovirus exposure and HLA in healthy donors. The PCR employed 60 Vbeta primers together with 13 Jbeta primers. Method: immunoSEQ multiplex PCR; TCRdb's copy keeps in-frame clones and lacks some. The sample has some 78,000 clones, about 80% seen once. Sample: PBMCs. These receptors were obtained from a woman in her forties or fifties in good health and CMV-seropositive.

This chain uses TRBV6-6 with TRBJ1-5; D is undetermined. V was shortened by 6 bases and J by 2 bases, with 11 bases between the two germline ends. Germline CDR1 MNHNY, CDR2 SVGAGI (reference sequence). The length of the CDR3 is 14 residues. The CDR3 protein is CASSSPQGNQPQHF. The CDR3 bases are TGTGCCAGCAGCTCCCCTCAGGGCAATCAGCCCCAGCATTTT.

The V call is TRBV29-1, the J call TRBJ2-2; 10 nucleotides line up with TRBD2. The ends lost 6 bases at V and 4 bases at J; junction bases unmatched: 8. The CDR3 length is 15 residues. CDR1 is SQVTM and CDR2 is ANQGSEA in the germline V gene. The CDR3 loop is CSVDLAGEITGELFF. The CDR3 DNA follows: TGCAGCGTGGATCTAGCGGGAGAGATCACCGGGGAGCTGTTTTTT.

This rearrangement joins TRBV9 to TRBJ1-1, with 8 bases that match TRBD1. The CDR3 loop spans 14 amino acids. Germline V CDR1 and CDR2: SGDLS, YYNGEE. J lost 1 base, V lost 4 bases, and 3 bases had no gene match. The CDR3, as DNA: TGTGCCAGCAGCCCCACAGGGGGGAACACTGAAGCTTTCTTT. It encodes CASSPTGGNTEAFF. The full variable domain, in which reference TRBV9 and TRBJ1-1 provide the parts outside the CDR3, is DSGVTQTPKHLITATGQRVTLRCSPRSGDLSVYWYQQSLDQGLQFLIQYYNGEERAKGNILERFSAQQFPDLHSELNLSSLELGDSALYFCASSPTGGNTEAFFGQGTRLTVV.

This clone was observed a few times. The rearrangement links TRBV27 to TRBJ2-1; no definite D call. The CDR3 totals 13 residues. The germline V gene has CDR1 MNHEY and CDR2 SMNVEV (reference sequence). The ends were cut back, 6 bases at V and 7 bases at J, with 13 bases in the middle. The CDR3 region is CASRQAGYNEQFF. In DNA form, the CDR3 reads TGTGCCAGCAGGCAGGCTGGCTATAATGAGCAGTTCTTC.